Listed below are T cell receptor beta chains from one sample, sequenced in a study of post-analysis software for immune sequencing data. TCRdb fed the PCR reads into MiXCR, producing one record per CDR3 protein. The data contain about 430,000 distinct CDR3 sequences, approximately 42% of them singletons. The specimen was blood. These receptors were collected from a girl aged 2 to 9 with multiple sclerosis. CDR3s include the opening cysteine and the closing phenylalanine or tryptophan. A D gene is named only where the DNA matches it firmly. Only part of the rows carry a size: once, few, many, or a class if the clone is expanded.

DNA: TGTGCCAGCAGCTTCGGGGGGCCTGCCTATGGCTACACCTTC; CDR3: CASSFGGPAYGYTF; J: TRBJ1-2; size: few; D: .; V: TRBV7-2
DNA: TGTGCCACCAGCATAGCCCCGGGACAGGGGCCCTACAATGAGCAGTTCTTC; CDR3: CATSIAPGQGPYNEQFF; J: TRBJ2-1; size: .; D: TRBD1; V: TRBV15
DNA: TGTGCCAGCAGCCAAGATCCACGCCCAGGGGTCCCAGATACGCAGTATTTT; CDR3: CASSQDPRPGVPDTQYF; J: TRBJ2-3; size: .; D: .; V: TRBV3-1
DNA: TGCAGTGTCCAGGGAGGTAACTATGGCTACACCTTC; CDR3: CSVQGGNYGYTF; J: TRBJ1-2; size: few; D: .; V: TRBV20-1
DNA: TGTGCCAGTAGTATTCCCAGGGGCACTGAAGCTTTCTTT; CDR3: CASSIPRGTEAFF; J: TRBJ1-1; size: .; D: .; V: TRBV19
DNA: TGCAGTGCTAGAGATTCGAGGGAGCCCCGCTACGAGCAGTACTTC; CDR3: CSARDSREPRYEQYF; J: TRBJ2-7; size: few; D: .; V: TRBV20-1
DNA: TGTGCCAGCAGCCAGGCGGGGCAGGCGTGGGAGACCCAGTACTTC; CDR3: CASSQAGQAWETQYF; J: TRBJ2-5; size: .; D: .; V: TRBV28
DNA: TGTGCCAGCAGCTTATTCCTAGCAGGGTATACCGATACGCAGTATTTT; CDR3: CASSLFLAGYTDTQYF; J: TRBJ2-3; size: few; D: .; V: TRBV7-2
DNA: TGTGCCAGCAGTTATGTCACCGCGAATGAGCAGTTCTTC; CDR3: CASSYVTANEQFF; J: TRBJ2-1; size: .; D: .; V: TRBV6-2/TRBV6-3
DNA: TGCGCCAGCAGCCGCCTTTTTGCTGCAGGGGGTATCAACGAGCAGTACTTC; CDR3: CASSRLFAAGGINEQYF; J: TRBJ2-7; size: .; D: TRBD1; V: TRBV4-1
DNA: TGTGCCAGCAGGGGCGCCGGGGAGCTGTTTTTT; CDR3: CASRGAGELFF; J: TRBJ2-2; size: .; D: .; V: TRBV6-2/TRBV6-3
DNA: TGTGCCAGCAGCTTAGGGCTAGCTGGTGTGATAGTCCGGGGCAATGAGCAGTTCTTC; CDR3: CASSLGLAGVIVRGNEQFF; J: TRBJ2-1; size: many; D: .; V: TRBV11-1
DNA: TGTGCCAGCAGTTTAGCGTATCGGACTAGCGGGGGGGTCGATACGCAGTATTTT; CDR3: CASSLAYRTSGGVDTQYF; J: TRBJ2-3; size: .; D: TRBD2; V: TRBV12-3/TRBV12-4
DNA: TGCGCCAGCAGCCAAGGAGGGGAAATTCTCCCGGGAGAAAAACTGTTTTTT; CDR3: CASSQGGEILPGEKLFF; J: TRBJ1-4; size: few; D: .; V: TRBV4-1
DNA: TGCAGTGCTACACAGGATTATTATGGCTACACCTTC; CDR3: CSATQDYYGYTF; J: TRBJ1-2; size: few; D: .; V: TRBV20-1
DNA: TGTGCCAGCAGCTTAGGCAGGGCAAGGCAGCCCCAGCATTTT; CDR3: CASSLGRARQPQHF; J: TRBJ1-5; size: few; D: .; V: TRBV13
DNA: TGTGCCAGCAGCTTCGACAGCTTAAAAAACATTCAGTACTTC; CDR3: CASSFDSLKNIQYF; J: TRBJ2-4; size: .; D: .; V: TRBV11-1
DNA: TGTGCCACCAGCAGAGATAAGGGGACAAGGGGGGGGGAAGAGACCCAGTACTTC; CDR3: CATSRDKGTRGGEETQYF; J: TRBJ2-5; size: few; D: .; V: TRBV15
DNA: TGTGCCAGCAGCGGGGGGACAGGAGCCTACGAGCAGTACTTC; CDR3: CASSGGTGAYEQYF; J: TRBJ2-7; size: few; D: TRBD1; V: TRBV11-2
DNA: TGTGCCAGCAGTGAATCGATCTCCGGGACATATGAAAAACTGTTTTTT; CDR3: CASSESISGTYEKLFF; J: TRBJ1-4; size: .; D: .; V: TRBV25-1
DNA: TGTGCCAGCAGCCCGCCGGGCTCACCTTACTATGAGCAGTTCTTC; CDR3: CASSPPGSPYYEQFF; J: TRBJ2-1; size: few; D: .; V: TRBV12-3/TRBV12-4
DNA: TGTGCCAGCAGTCCCCCCGCCCCCACTACAGATACGCAGTATTTT; CDR3: CASSPPAPTTDTQYF; J: TRBJ2-3; size: .; D: .; V: TRBV6-5
DNA: TGTGCCAGCAGCTCTAGGCCCACAGGTACCCTGGACGCTGCTAGCACAGATACGCAGTATTTT; CDR3: CASSSRPTGTLDAASTDTQYF; J: TRBJ2-3; size: .; D: .; V: TRBV13
DNA: TGTGCCAGCAGTGAAAGGGATACGCAGTATTTT; CDR3: CASSERDTQYF; J: TRBJ2-3; size: .; D: .; V: TRBV6-1
DNA: TGTGCCAGCAGTGTATCGGGATACTTAGTCACTGAAGCTTTCTTT; CDR3: CASSVSGYLVTEAFF; J: TRBJ1-1; size: .; D: .; V: TRBV6-1
DNA: TGCGCCAGCAGCCAAGGACCAGAGCAGCCCCAGCATTTT; CDR3: CASSQGPEQPQHF; J: TRBJ1-5; size: few; D: .; V: TRBV4-3
DNA: TGTGCCACCAGTGATGGAACAGGGGCATACGGGGCCAACGTCCTGACTTTC; CDR3: CATSDGTGAYGANVLTF; J: TRBJ2-6; size: .; D: TRBD1; V: TRBV24-1
DNA: TGTGCCAGCAGCTTAGACAGGACTAATGAAAAACTGTTTTTT; CDR3: CASSLDRTNEKLFF; J: TRBJ1-4; size: few; D: .; V: TRBV7-8
DNA: TGTGCCAGCAGCCTCGGAGAGCGGGGGGCACGAGGAAACACCATATATTTT; CDR3: CASSLGERGARGNTIYF; J: TRBJ1-3; size: .; D: .; V: TRBV7-9
DNA: TGTGCCAGCAGCCCTCGCGGGGCGGCCCCTAACATTCAGTACTTC; CDR3: CASSPRGAAPNIQYF; J: TRBJ2-4; size: .; D: .; V: TRBV6-7
DNA: TGCGCCAGCAGCAGCGGAGGGGTCTACGAGCAGTACTTC; CDR3: CASSSGGVYEQYF; J: TRBJ2-7; size: .; D: .; V: TRBV5-1
DNA: TGTGCCATCAGTGAGTCCGTTGGGCGAGGTAGCTCCTACAATGAGCAGTTCTTC; CDR3: CAISESVGRGSSYNEQFF; J: TRBJ2-1; size: few; D: .; V: TRBV10-3
DNA: TGTGCCAGCAGCCCCCCTCCATCACTGCTAACAGGGGGTGAGACCCAGTACTTC; CDR3: CASSPPPSLLTGGETQYF; J: TRBJ2-5; size: .; D: TRBD1; V: TRBV6-1
DNA: TGCGCCAGCAGCTTGGCCGGGGGAACGAGATTTTACGAGCAGTACTTC; CDR3: CASSLAGGTRFYEQYF; J: TRBJ2-7; size: .; D: .; V: TRBV5-1
DNA: TGTGCCAGCAGTCCAGATACTAGCGGGAGCGCCTACAATGAGCAGTTCTTC; CDR3: CASSPDTSGSAYNEQFF; J: TRBJ2-1; size: .; D: TRBD2; V: TRBV12-3/TRBV12-4
DNA: TGTGCCAGCAGATTCTTCGCGACCGGGACAGGGGATTACGAGCAGTACTTC; CDR3: CASRFFATGTGDYEQYF; J: TRBJ2-7; size: few; D: TRBD1; V: TRBV6-1
DNA: TGTGTCAGCAGTTTAGGTGACAGTTCCTATGGCTACACCTTC; CDR3: CVSSLGDSSYGYTF; J: TRBJ1-2; size: .; D: .; V: TRBV28
DNA: TGCAGCGTTGGCAGCGGGAACACAGATACGCAGTATTTT; CDR3: CSVGSGNTDTQYF; J: TRBJ2-3; size: .; D: TRBD2; V: TRBV29-1
DNA: TGTGCCAGCAGTTTCCCCTCGGGCGGCACCTACGAGCAGTACTTC; CDR3: CASSFPSGGTYEQYF; J: TRBJ2-7; size: .; D: .; V: TRBV12-3/TRBV12-4
DNA: TGTGCCAGCAGTTTCTACACTGAAGCTTTCTTT; CDR3: CASSFYTEAFF; J: TRBJ1-1; size: .; D: .; V: TRBV12-3/TRBV12-4
DNA: TGCAGTGCTAGAGATGCGACGAACGAGCAGTACTTC; CDR3: CSARDATNEQYF; J: TRBJ2-7; size: .; D: .; V: TRBV20-1
DNA: TGTGCCAGCAGTCCATACCCGGGACAGTTCAATGAGCAGTTCTTC; CDR3: CASSPYPGQFNEQFF; J: TRBJ2-1; size: few; D: TRBD1; V: TRBV12-3/TRBV12-4
DNA: TGTGCCAGCAGTTATGACCTCGGTGACGAGCAGTACTTC; CDR3: CASSYDLGDEQYF; J: TRBJ2-7; size: many; D: .; V: TRBV6-5
DNA: TGCAGTGCCAAACCCGGGCACGCTGGCACTGAAGCTTTCTTT; CDR3: CSAKPGHAGTEAFF; J: TRBJ1-1; size: .; D: .; V: TRBV20-1
DNA: TGTGCCAGCAGTGAACAGGGGGAGTCCTACGAGCAGTACTTC; CDR3: CASSEQGESYEQYF; J: TRBJ2-7; size: .; D: TRBD1; V: TRBV2
DNA: TGTGCCAGCAGTCGATATGGGGGGCCAAGAGAGAAGTACTTC; CDR3: CASSRYGGPREKYF; J: TRBJ2-5; size: .; D: .; V: TRBV27
DNA: TGTGCCAGCAGCCGAGGGACAGGGGTCAATCAGCCCCAGCATTTT; CDR3: CASSRGTGVNQPQHF; J: TRBJ1-5; size: many; D: TRBD1; V: TRBV7-8
DNA: TGCAGTGCTAGTACCTCCGGGACACCTAAAGATCATGAGCAATTCTTC; CDR3: CSASTSGTPKDHEQFF; J: TRBJ2-1; size: .; D: .; V: TRBV20-1
DNA: TGTGCCAGCAGCCACGGACAGGGGGCGGGTTACAATGAGCAGTTCTTC; CDR3: CASSHGQGAGYNEQFF; J: TRBJ2-1; size: few; D: TRBD1; V: TRBV7-2
DNA: TGCAGCGTTGCTGGGTCAGGGGGCGCGGATGAAAAACTGTTTTTT; CDR3: CSVAGSGGADEKLFF; J: TRBJ1-4; size: few; D: TRBD1; V: TRBV29-1
DNA: TGTGCCAGCAGCTCCCCGGGACAGGGATTATCCTACGAGCAGTACTTC; CDR3: CASSSPGQGLSYEQYF; J: TRBJ2-7; size: .; D: TRBD1; V: TRBV28
DNA: TGTGCCAGCAGTTTACATCTAGGGAACATGAACACTGAAGCTTTCTTT; CDR3: CASSLHLGNMNTEAFF; J: TRBJ1-1; size: .; D: .; V: TRBV28
DNA: TGTGCCAGCAGTTTATCGCCAGGCTTCCACGAGCAGTACTTC; CDR3: CASSLSPGFHEQYF; J: TRBJ2-7; size: .; D: .; V: TRBV27
DNA: TGTGCCAGCAGCGGCCGGACTAGCGGGCCCTACAATGAGCAGTTCTTC; CDR3: CASSGRTSGPYNEQFF; J: TRBJ2-1; size: .; D: TRBD2; V: TRBV9
DNA: TGTGCCATCAGCACAGGGATGTTCGCTTCGGATGAGCAGTTCTTC; CDR3: CAISTGMFASDEQFF; J: TRBJ2-1; size: .; D: .; V: TRBV10-3
DNA: TGTGCCAGCAGCTTAGCTCCGATACCGACAGTTTTCTACGAGCAGTACTTC; CDR3: CASSLAPIPTVFYEQYF; J: TRBJ2-7; size: .; D: .; V: TRBV11-2
DNA: TGTGCCAGCAGCCCAGGGGGGCTAGCGGGGTCTTACGAGCAGTACTTC; CDR3: CASSPGGLAGSYEQYF; J: TRBJ2-7; size: .; D: TRBD2; V: TRBV7-2
DNA: TGTGCCAGCAGCCTCGGGGGGACTAGCGGCGATGAGCAGTTCTTC; CDR3: CASSLGGTSGDEQFF; J: TRBJ2-1; size: .; D: TRBD2; V: TRBV3-1
DNA: TGTGCCAGCAGCCAAGCCGGGACAGGGATTGACTACGAGCAGTACTTC; CDR3: CASSQAGTGIDYEQYF; J: TRBJ2-7; size: many; D: TRBD1; V: TRBV4-2
DNA: TGCAGCGTCAACCGACAGGGGGCCGTAGATACGCAGTATTTT; CDR3: CSVNRQGAVDTQYF; J: TRBJ2-3; size: few; D: TRBD1; V: TRBV29-1